Listed here is a single T cell receptor (beta chain). This sample was included in a study of spatial heterogeneity in lung cancer. From the 5' RACE reads, TCRdb called clonotypes with MiXCR, one entry per CDR3 protein. The sample has more than 30,000 distinct CDR3 sequences; around 5% are singletons. The time point denotes: sample taken at primary tumor resection. The authors sequenced whole RNA from tumor, nontumor lung or frozen PBMC without sorting. Germline CDR1 MDHEN, CDR2 SYDVKM. This CDR3 contains 15 residues. V was pared by 5 bases and J by 0 bases, with 14 bases between. This TCR derives from a female donor with early-stage non-small cell lung cancer. The rearrangement joins TRBV28 to TRBJ2-7, with a weak D call TRBD1 (6 bases). This sample comprised PBMCs, obtained at surgery. The DNA of the CDR3 is TGTGCCAGCAGTGCATATTACAGGGACTCCTACGAGCAGTACTTC. Its protein product is CASSAYYRDSYEQYF.